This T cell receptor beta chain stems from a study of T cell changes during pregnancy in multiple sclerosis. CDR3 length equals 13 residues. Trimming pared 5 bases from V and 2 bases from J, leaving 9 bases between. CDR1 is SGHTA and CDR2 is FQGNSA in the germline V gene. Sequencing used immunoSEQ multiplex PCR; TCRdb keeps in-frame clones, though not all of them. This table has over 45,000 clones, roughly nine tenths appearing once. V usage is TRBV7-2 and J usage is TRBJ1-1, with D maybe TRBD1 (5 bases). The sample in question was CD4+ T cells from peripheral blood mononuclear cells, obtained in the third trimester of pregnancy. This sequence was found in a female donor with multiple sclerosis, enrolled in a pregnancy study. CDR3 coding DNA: TGTGCCAGCAGCCGACAGAGCAACACTGAAGCTTTCTTT. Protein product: CASSRQSNTEAFF.